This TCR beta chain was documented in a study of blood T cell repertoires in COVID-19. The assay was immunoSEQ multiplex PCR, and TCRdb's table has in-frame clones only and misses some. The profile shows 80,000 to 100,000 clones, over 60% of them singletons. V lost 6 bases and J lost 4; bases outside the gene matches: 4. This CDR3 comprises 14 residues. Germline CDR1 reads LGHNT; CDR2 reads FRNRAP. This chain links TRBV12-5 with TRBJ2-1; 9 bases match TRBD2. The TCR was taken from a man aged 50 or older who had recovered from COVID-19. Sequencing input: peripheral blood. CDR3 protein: CASGREGRYNEQFF. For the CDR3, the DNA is TGTGCTAGTGGGCGGGAGGGCCGGTACAATGAGCAGTTCTTC.